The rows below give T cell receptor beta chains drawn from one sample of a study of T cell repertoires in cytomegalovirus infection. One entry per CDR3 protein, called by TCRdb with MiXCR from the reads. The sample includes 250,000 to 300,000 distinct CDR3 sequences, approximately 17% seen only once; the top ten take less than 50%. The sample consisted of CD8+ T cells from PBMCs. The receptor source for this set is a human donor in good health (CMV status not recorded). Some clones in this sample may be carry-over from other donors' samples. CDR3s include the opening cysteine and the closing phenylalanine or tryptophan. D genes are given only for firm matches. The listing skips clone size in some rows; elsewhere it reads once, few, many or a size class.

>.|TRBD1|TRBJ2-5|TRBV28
TGTGCCAGCAGTAACCGGGACAGGGTGTACCAAGAGACCCAGTACTTC
CASSNRDRVYQETQYF
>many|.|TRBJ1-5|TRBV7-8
TGTGCCAGCAGCTTAGCTCCGAATCAGCCCCAGCATTTT
CASSLAPNQPQHF
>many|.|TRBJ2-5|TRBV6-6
TGTGCCAGCACTACTGTCGGACTATTCCAAGAGACCCAGTACTTC
CASTTVGLFQETQYF
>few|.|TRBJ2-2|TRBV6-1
TGTGCCAGCAGTGATTTTCGGTCCCTGAACACCGGGGAGCTGTTTTTT
CASSDFRSLNTGELFF
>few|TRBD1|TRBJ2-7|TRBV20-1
TGCAGTGCTAGAAGCCGGACAGGGTTCTACGAGCAGTACTTC
CSARSRTGFYEQYF
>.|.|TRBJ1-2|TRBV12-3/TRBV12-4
TGTGCCAGCAGTTTACCAATATTCTATGGCTACACCTTC
CASSLPIFYGYTF
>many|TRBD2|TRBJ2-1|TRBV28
TGTGCCAGCAGTCCGGACGGGAGGGTGAGCTCCTACAATGAGCAGTTCTTC
CASSPDGRVSSYNEQFF
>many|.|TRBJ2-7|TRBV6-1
TGTGCCAGCAGTTGGGGGGTAGCCTACGAGCAGTACTTC
CASSWGVAYEQYF
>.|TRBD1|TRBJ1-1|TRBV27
TGTGCCAGCAGTTCCGATCCAGGGGGCGTCACTGAAGCTTTCTTT
CASSSDPGGVTEAFF
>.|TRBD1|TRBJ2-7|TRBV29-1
TGCAGCGTTGCCGGGACAGGAGACTCCTACGAGCAGTACTTC
CSVAGTGDSYEQYF
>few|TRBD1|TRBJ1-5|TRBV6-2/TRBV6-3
TGTGCCAGCAGGCCTCAGGGGGCCGGCAATCAGCCCCAGCATTTT
CASRPQGAGNQPQHF
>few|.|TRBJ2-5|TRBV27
TGTGCCAGCAGTCCGCGAGGGGAGGAAGAGACCCAGTACTTC
CASSPRGEEETQYF
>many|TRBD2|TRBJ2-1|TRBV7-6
TGTGCCAGCAGCCCCTCGCTCAGCGGGGGGTCCTACAATGAGCAGTTCTTC
CASSPSLSGGSYNEQFF
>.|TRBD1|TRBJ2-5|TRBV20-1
TGCAGTGCTAGAGAGACAGGGCAAGAGACCCAGTACTTC
CSARETGQETQYF
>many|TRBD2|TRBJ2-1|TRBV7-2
TGTGCCAGCAGCAAAGGGACTATCTTTGAGCAGTTCTTC
CASSKGTIFEQFF
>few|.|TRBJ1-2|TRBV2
TGTGCCAGCAGTGAGTCGGCAGAACTCTATGGCTACACCTTC
CASSESAELYGYTF
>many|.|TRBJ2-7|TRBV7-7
TGTGCTAGCAGCTTAGGAGCCCAGGGAGCCTACGAGCAGTACTTC
CASSLGAQGAYEQYF
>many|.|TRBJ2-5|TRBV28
TGTGCCAGCAGTTTCCCGTTGGGCGGCGGAGGGGAGACCCAGTACTTC
CASSFPLGGGGETQYF
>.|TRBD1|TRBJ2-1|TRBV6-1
TGTGCCAGCACTCATCATCAGGGGGCGACCAATGAGCAGTTCTTC
CASTHHQGATNEQFF
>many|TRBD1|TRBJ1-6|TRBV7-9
TGTGCCAGCAGCGACCAGGGGGCGCGTTCACCCCTCCACTTT
CASSDQGARSPLHF
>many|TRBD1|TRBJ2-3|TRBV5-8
TGTGCCAGCAGCCCCGGACAGGCTACTAGCACAGATACGCAGTATTTT
CASSPGQATSTDTQYF
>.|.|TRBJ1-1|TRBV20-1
TGCAGTGCTAGAGATGTGCAGACGACTGAAGCTTTCTTT
CSARDVQTTEAFF
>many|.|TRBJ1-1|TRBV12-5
TGTGCTAGTGGTTTGGGACAGGCTGAAGCTTTCTTT
CASGLGQAEAFF
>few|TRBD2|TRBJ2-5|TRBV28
TGTGCCAGCACCCCCATAGCGGGGGCCGACCAAGAGACCCAGTACTTC
CASTPIAGADQETQYF
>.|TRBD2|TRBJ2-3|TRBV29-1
TGCAGCGTCGGGGGGGGACGGAGCACAGATACGCAGTATTTT
CSVGGGRSTDTQYF
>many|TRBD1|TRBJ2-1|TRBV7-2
TGTGCCAGCAGCTTTCCAGGGGGCATCAGCGGAATTTACAATGAGCAGTTCTTC
CASSFPGGISGIYNEQFF
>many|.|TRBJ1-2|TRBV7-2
TGTGCCAGCAGCTTTGGGGATGGCTACACCTTC
CASSFGDGYTF
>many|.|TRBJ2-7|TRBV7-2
TGTGCCAGCAGCTTAGTACGGGGCGTAGACGAGCAGTACTTC
CASSLVRGVDEQYF
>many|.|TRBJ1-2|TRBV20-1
TGCAGTGCTCCCAGGAGGGACGACTATGGCTACACCTTC
CSAPRRDDYGYTF
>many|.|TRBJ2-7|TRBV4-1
TGCGCCAGCAGCCAAGTATTCAGTGGCGAGCAGTACTTC
CASSQVFSGEQYF
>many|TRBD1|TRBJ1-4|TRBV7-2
TGTGCCAGCAGCTGGCACAGGGGTTTTGATGAAAAACTGTTTTTT
CASSWHRGFDEKLFF
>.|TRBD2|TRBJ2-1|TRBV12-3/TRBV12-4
TGTGCCAGCAGTTCCCCAGGACTAGCGGGGGGGCCTTACAATGAGCAGTTCTTC
CASSSPGLAGGPYNEQFF
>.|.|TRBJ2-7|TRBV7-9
TGTGCCAGCAGCCCGGGGCTAGCTCAGCACGAGCAGTACTTC
CASSPGLAQHEQYF
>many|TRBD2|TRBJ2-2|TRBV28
TGTGCCGCAGCCACGGGGGGTCGGGAGCTGTTTTTT
CAAATGGRELFF
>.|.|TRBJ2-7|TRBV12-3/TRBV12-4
TGTGCCAGCAGGTTAAAGGGTGGAGGGAACGAGCAGTACTTC
CASRLKGGGNEQYF
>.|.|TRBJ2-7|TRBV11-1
TGTGCCAGCAGCATAGACAAGGGGAACTACGAGCAGTACTTC
CASSIDKGNYEQYF
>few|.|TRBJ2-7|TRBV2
TGTGCCAGCAGTGAAGCAGGGGTCTACGAGCAGTACTTC
CASSEAGVYEQYF
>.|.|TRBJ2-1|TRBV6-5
TGTGCCAGCAGCTGGACAGAGACCTACAATGAGCAGTTCTTC
CASSWTETYNEQFF
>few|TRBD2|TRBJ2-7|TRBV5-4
TGTGCCAGCAGCCCCAACCCCTCCTGGGGGGGTGGTGGCTACGAGCAGTACTTC
CASSPNPSWGGGGYEQYF
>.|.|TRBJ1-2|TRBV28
TGTCTAGACTATGGCTACACCTTC
CLDYGYTF
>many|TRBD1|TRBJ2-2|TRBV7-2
TGTGCCAGCAGCCGTCCCGGGACAGGGAAGTACGGGGAGCTGTTTTTT
CASSRPGTGKYGELFF
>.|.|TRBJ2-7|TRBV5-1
TGCGCCAGCAGCTTTCTTGGAGGTTCGGCCTACGAGCAGTACTTC
CASSFLGGSAYEQYF
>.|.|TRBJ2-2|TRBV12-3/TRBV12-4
TGTGCCAGCACCCCCCCGGACACCGGGGAGCTGTTTTTT
CASTPPDTGELFF
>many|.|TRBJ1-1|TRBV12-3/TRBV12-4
TGTGCCAGCAGTTTGTACAGGTGGAACACTGAAGCTTTCTTT
CASSLYRWNTEAFF
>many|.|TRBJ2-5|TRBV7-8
TGTGCCAGCAGCTTAGGGACATACCAAGAGACCCAGTACTTC
CASSLGTYQETQYF
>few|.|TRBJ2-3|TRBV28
TGTGCCAGCAGTTCCTTAACGGCGGATACGCAGTATTTT
CASSSLTADTQYF
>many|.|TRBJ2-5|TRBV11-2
TGTGCCAGCAGCCCCCGGGGGTCGGACCAGTACTTC
CASSPRGSDQYF
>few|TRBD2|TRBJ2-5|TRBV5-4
TGTGCCAGCAGCATAAACGGGGGGACCCAAGAGACCCAGTACTTC
CASSINGGTQETQYF
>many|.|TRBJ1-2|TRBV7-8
TGTGCCAGCAGCTTAGGGAGGATAGGCTATGGCTACACCTTC
CASSLGRIGYGYTF
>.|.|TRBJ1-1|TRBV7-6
TGTGCCAGCAGCTCCCCGTTTGCGGGGGGGGCTGAAGCTTTCTTT
CASSSPFAGGAEAFF
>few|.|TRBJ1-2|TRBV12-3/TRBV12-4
TGTGCCAGCAGTCGGACGACGATCGATGGCTACACCTTC
CASSRTTIDGYTF
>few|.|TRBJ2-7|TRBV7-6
TGTGCCAGCAGCTTAAGGCTGGGGCGCGAGCAGTACTTC
CASSLRLGREQYF